One sample yielded the 8 T cell receptor beta chains listed below, sequenced in a study of CD8 T cells in ankylosing spondylitis. TCRdb independently ran MiXCR on the 5' RACE reads; one entry per CDR3 protein. The sample contains 150,000 to 200,000 distinct CDR3 sequences, roughly 13% of which appear only once. Sequencing was carried out using blood, either unsorted or a sorted T cell fraction (not recorded which). Every receptor here comes from a male donor with ankylosing spondylitis or in good health (not recorded which).

The gene calls are TRBV27 and TRBJ2-7; weak D call: TRBD2 (5 bases). CDR1 and CDR2 from the germline V gene are MNHEY and SMNVEV (reference sequence). Trimming cost V 5 bases and J 3 bases, with 14 bases left between them. This CDR3 has 14 residues. CDR3 coding DNA: TGTGCCAGCAGTCCCCTTGGACTGTACTACGAGCAGTACTTC. Its translation is CASSPLGLYYEQYF.

In this sample, this clonotype turned up many times. The rearrangement joins TRBV6-1 to TRBJ2-2; a possible D gene is TRBD1 (6 bases). Trimming shortened V by 1 base and J by 3 bases, and 6 bases separated the two germline ends. The germline V gene encodes CDR1 MNHNS and CDR2 SASEGT. The CDR3 spans 14 residues. For the CDR3, the DNA is TGTGCCAGCAGTGAAGACAGGGACACCGGGGAGCTGTTTTTT. Its translation is CASSEDRDTGELFF.

The sample holds a few counts of this clonotype. The genes are TRBV7-9 and TRBJ2-1; 14 bases agree with TRBD2. This CDR3 is 15 amino acids long. Germline lookup yields CDR1 SEHNR and CDR2 FQNEAQ (reference sequence). V gave up 6 bases and J gave up 7 bases; unmatched junction bases: 5. In DNA form, the CDR3 reads TGTGCCAGCAGGGACGGGACTAGCGGGGGAAATGAGCAGTTCTTC. This encodes CASRDGTSGGNEQFF.

The sample holds a few counts of this clonotype. The chain employs TRBV6-1 and TRBJ2-4; TRBD2 aligns across 8 bases. The CDR3 contains 16 residues. From germline, CDR1 is MNHNS and CDR2 SASEGT. V gave up 6 bases and J gave up 0 bases; unmatched junction bases: 7. DNA of the CDR3: TGTGCCAGCAGCGTCACGGGGGGGGTAGCCAAAAACATTCAGTACTTC. Encoded protein: CASSVTGGVAKNIQYF.

This clonotype has only a few counts. The chain is built from TRBV20-1 and TRBJ1-5; TRBD1 might be the D (5 bases). V lost 3 bases and J lost 1, with 10 bases in between. In germline, CDR1 is DFQATT, CDR2 SNEGSKA (reference sequence). This CDR3 is 14 amino acids long. CDR3 sequence reads: CSASEDTSNQPQHF. CDR3 DNA sequence: TGCAGTGCTAGCGAGGACACCAGCAATCAGCCCCAGCATTTT.

V is TRBV10-2 and J is TRBJ2-1, with D unresolved. This CDR3 has 12 amino acids. CDR1 and CDR2 (germline): WSHSY, SAAADI. The V gene lost 3 bases and the J gene lost 9 bases, with 9 bases spanning the gap. In nucleotides, the CDR3 is TGCGCCAGCAGTGATGTTCCAATTGAGCAGTTCTTC. Translation gives CASSDVPIEQFF.

The chain recombines TRBV6-2 or TRBV6-3 with TRBJ1-5, with D perhaps TRBD1 (6 bases). Germline V lookup: CDR1 MNHEY, CDR2 SVGEGT. The CDR3 is 15 amino acids. V was cut by 6 bases and J by 0 bases, with 12 bases left in between. CDR3 sequence (DNA): TGTGCCAGCAGCCGGGACACCGATAGCAATCAGCCCCAGCATTTT. Translation: CASSRDTDSNQPQHF.

Only a few counts were recorded for this clonotype. CDR3 sequence: CASSELGQGTYEQYF. The CDR3 nucleotides read TGTGCCAGCAGTGAATTAGGACAGGGCACCTACGAGCAGTACTTC. The V call is TRBV25-1, the J call TRBJ2-7; the match to TRBD1 covers 8 bases. The CDR3 extends over 15 amino acids. CDR1 is MGHDK and CDR2 is SYGVNS in the germline V gene. Trimming took 1 base from V and 2 from J; bases not matched to a gene: 4.